These 9 T cell receptor beta chains share one sample of origin, sequenced in a study of blood T cell repertoires in COVID-19. Assay: immunoSEQ multiplex PCR; the TCRdb copy retains only in-frame clones and omits some. The table has under 250,000 clones, just under 90% seen once. The sequenced sample was peripheral blood. These receptors were obtained from a man aged 25 to 45 with COVID-19, enrolled during active disease.

J is TRBJ2-7 and V is TRBV7-6; a weak D match, TRBD2 (5 bases). The V gene lost 1 base and the J gene lost 1 base, with 29 bases spanning the gap. The CDR3 loop spans 21 amino acids. Looked up from germline, CDR1 is SGHVS and CDR2 is FNYEAQ. The CDR3: CASSLVGPRELTGLLSYEQYF. The CDR3 DNA reads as TGTGCCAGCAGCTTAGTCGGGCCCCGGGAACTAACCGGCCTGCTGTCCTACGAGCAGTACTTC.

The CDR3 loop reads CASSLVRGSYNEQFF. CDR3 sequence (DNA): TGTGCCAGCAGCTTAGTCAGGGGTAGCTACAATGAGCAGTTCTTC. V is TRBV11-1 and J is TRBJ2-1; perhaps TRBD1 as D (6 bases). Germline CDR1 SGHAT, CDR2 FQDESV (reference sequence). The CDR3 has 15 residues. Trimming left V 1 base short and J 3 bases short, with 10 bases between.

The chain is built from TRBV15 and TRBJ1-4; TRBD1 matches at 8 bases. This CDR3 region has 14 residues. V shed 3 bases and J 12 bases; nucleotides not matched to a gene: 9. The germline gives CDR1 LNHNV, CDR2 YYDKDF (reference sequence). The CDR3 reads CATSSVQGALELFF. Here the CDR3 DNA reads TGTGCCACCAGCAGTGTTCAGGGGGCTCTAGAACTGTTTTTT.

This chain uses TRBV20-1 with TRBJ1-5; the match to TRBD1 covers 8 bases. There are 14 residues in the CDR3. V shed 3 bases and J 7 bases; nucleotides not matched to a gene: 8. Germline-derived CDR1 and CDR2 are DFQATT and SNEGSKA (reference sequence). CDR3 in DNA: TGCAGTGCTAGTAATTGGGACAGGAGGCAGCCCCAGCATTTT. As protein: CSASNWDRRQPQHF.

The V gene is TRBV5-1, the J gene TRBJ1-1, with 10 bases that match TRBD1. The CDR3 is 15 residues long. V trimming: 0 bases; J trimming: 3 bases; junction bases outside the gene matches: 2. Germline assignment: CDR1 SGHRS and CDR2 YFSETQ. The CDR3 loop is CASSLGGTGDTEAFF. In DNA form, the CDR3 reads TGCGCCAGCAGCTTGGGAGGGACAGGGGACACTGAAGCTTTCTTT.

The J gene is TRBJ2-3, the V gene TRBV7-2, with 7 nucleotides matching TRBD2. Per the germline V gene, CDR1 is SGHTA and CDR2 is FQGNSA. The CDR3 length is 16 residues. Germline trimming cut 0 bases from V and 2 bases from J; bases unmatched to any gene: 5. In DNA form, the CDR3 reads TGTGCCAGCAGCTTAGCGGCGGGAGCGGCCACAGATACGCAGTATTTT. It encodes CASSLAAGAATDTQYF.

The rearrangement uses TRBV19 and TRBJ1-4, with D possibly being TRBD1 (6 bases). This CDR3 contains 16 residues. Germline CDR1 is LNHDA and CDR2 is SQIVND (reference sequence). Trimming removed 3 bases at V and 6 bases at J, with 17 bases between. Here the CDR3 DNA reads TGTGCCAGTAGTATGAAAAGGGGGACCTCGTATGAAAAACTGTTTTTT. Its protein is CASSMKRGTSYEKLFF.

The chain links TRBV5-1 to TRBJ1-2; D possibly corresponds to TRBD1 (6 bases). The CDR3 is 15 amino acids. Per germline, CDR1 SGHRS and CDR2 YFSETQ. V shed 0 bases and J shed 4 bases, with 13 bases lying between them. CDR3 DNA: TGCGCCAGCAGCTTGGAGGGCAGGGGTTCCTATGGCTACACCTTC. It codes for CASSLEGRGSYGYTF.

This clone was seen a single time. This chain links TRBV27 with TRBJ2-2; tentatively, D is TRBD1 (6 bases). Germline CDR1 reads MNHEY; CDR2 reads SMNVEV (reference sequence). The V end was cut by 4 bases, the J end by 0 bases, with 12 bases between. There are 16 residues in the CDR3. CDR3 coding DNA: TGTGCCAGCAGTTCGCGGACAGTTACGAACACCGGGGAGCTGTTTTTT. It codes for CASSSRTVTNTGELFF.